This T cell receptor beta chain was retrieved from a study of cytomegalovirus exposure and HLA in healthy donors. Study details: From HLA-typed donors, an early data release held 70 million to 95 million unique TCRs. Study-wide findings and caveats: Among the sequence variants, a highly shared cluster was likely an artifact of sequencing. Cytomegalovirus association was assigned to approximately 160 TCR beta chains.

The PCR made use of 60 Vbeta and 13 Jbeta primers. Clones were read by immunoSEQ multiplex PCR, and TCRdb kept only the in-frame ones, dropping some. The table records tens of thousands of clones, about 75% of them present only once. Concerning this clone: Its antigen is undetermined.

The CDR3 contains 15 residues. J was trimmed by 6 bases and V by 0 bases; bases with no gene match: 7. Germline-derived CDR1 and CDR2 are SGHRS and YFSETQ. Specimen: PBMCs. This sequence originates from a woman aged 25 to 39 in good health and CMV-seropositive. The chain recombines TRBV5-1 with TRBJ2-7; 9 nucleotides line up with TRBD1. This CDR3 is CASSLEGQGTVEQYF. CDR3 nucleotide sequence: TGCGCCAGCAGCTTGGAGGGACAGGGTACGGTCGAGCAGTACTTC. The complete variable domain, with remaining parts taken from reference TRBV5-1 and TRBJ2-7, reads KAGVTQTPRYLIKTRGQQVTLSCSPISGHRSVSWYQQTPGQGLQFLFEYFSETQRNKGNFPGRFSGRQFSNSRSEMNVSTLELGDSALYLCASSLEGQGTVEQYFGPGTRLTVT.